These T cell receptor beta chains were read from a single sample in a study of early T cells in non-severe SARS-CoV-2 infection. TCRdb used MiXCR to reprocess the 5' RACE reads, holding one entry per CDR3 protein. Here the sample spans some 96,000 distinct CDR3 sequences, approximately 13% being singletons. Sequenced input: whole blood. These receptors were taken from an adult who was a healthcare worker with PCR-confirmed SARS-CoV-2 infection or an uninfected control (not recorded which). The CDR3 runs from the conserved cysteine through the conserved F or W.

TRBV6-1	TRBJ1-2	CASSEATNYGYTF
TRBV9	TRBJ2-5	CASSLPGGPRETQYF
TRBV6-2/TRBV6-3	TRBJ2-3	CASRRTGTGEADTQYF
TRBV6-6	TRBJ2-7	CASSSPGGEQYF
TRBV27	TRBJ1-4	CASSVSGVQWEKLFF
TRBV28	TRBJ1-3	CASSLLAGISGNTIYF
TRBV7-2	TRBJ2-2	CASSFSGGTPGELFF
TRBV12-3/TRBV12-4	TRBJ2-7	CASTRTPAEQYF
TRBV24-1	TRBJ2-7	CATYRDSSYEQYF
TRBV20-1	TRBJ2-3	CSAGSTQYF
TRBV7-2	TRBJ2-2	CANSDRAGGGELFF
TRBV5-1	TRBJ2-1	CASSSGTGHDEQFF
TRBV28	TRBJ2-7	CASSRPYEQYF
TRBV15	TRBJ2-7	CATSRALGASGVYEQYF
TRBV11-2	TRBJ2-2	CASSYQGQGGIAGELFF
TRBV5-4	TRBJ2-1	CASSPAGGSYNEQFF
TRBV20-1	TRBJ2-2	CSAGGTGELFF
TRBV6-1	TRBJ2-3	CASSMGRAGASDTQYF
TRBV7-2	TRBJ2-1	CASSALRGGADNEQFF
TRBV24-1	TRBJ2-4	CATSLAGNIQYF
TRBV11-2	TRBJ2-1	CASSPIGGAAYNEQFF
TRBV5-5	TRBJ2-1	CASSARAPGYNEQFF